This passage covers 24 T cell receptor beta chains from one sample sequenced in a study of T cells in women clearing cervical HPV infection. Generated by immunoSEQ multiplex PCR, the TCRdb table keeps only in-frame clones and is missing some. The ten most abundant clones cover approximately 6.3% of a sample with roughly 25,000 clones. The sample comprised blood buffy coat. The receptor source for this set is a woman aged 18-70 years with a cervical HPV16 infection that either progressed to CIN3+ or cleared (not recorded which).

Regarding this clone: The read comes to an end 3 residues before the CDR3 does, leaving the germline J gene to fill in the end. J is TRBJ2-2 and V is TRBV14; no clear D. CDR1 SGHDN and CDR2 FVKESK come from the germline V gene. Trimming left V 5 bases short and J 7 bases short, with 14 bases between. The CDR3 is made up of 14 amino acids. The sequenced CDR3 bases are TGTGCCAGCAGCGTTAACTACGGTGGCGGGGAG. It codes for CASSVNYGGGE. In full, the CDR3 reads CASSVNYGGGELFF.

Details on this clone: The missing CDR3 end, 3 residues past where the read stops, is filled in from the germline J gene. The chain carries TRBV5-1 and TRBJ2-5; 9 bases are a match to TRBD1. The CDR3 loop spans 16 amino acids. The germline V gene has CDR1 SGHRS and CDR2 YFSETQ. V shed 3 bases, J shed 6 bases, and the junction held 12 bases outside the gene matches. The sequenced CDR3 bases are TGCGCCAGCAGCTCCGGGACAGGGATTAGTAAACAGACC. Residues: CASSSGTGISKQT. The whole CDR3 sequence is CASSSGTGISKQTQYF.

As concerns this clone: Read data end 3 residues before the CDR3 end; the end is taken from the germline J gene. The chain joins TRBV7-6 to TRBJ1-1, with D hard to call. V gave up 4 bases and J gave up 0 bases, with 9 bases separating them. The CDR3 length is 14 residues. Germline CDR1 is SGHVS and CDR2 is FNYEAQ. Partial CDR3 DNA: TGTGCCAGCAGCTCCCAAACATTGAACACTGAA. Translated, it gives CASSSQTLNTE. The complete CDR3 sequence is CASSSQTLNTEAFF.

With regard to this clone: The read halts 3 residues ahead of the CDR3 end, with the missing end drawn from the germline J gene. The chain has TRBV7-2 and TRBJ1-2; possibly TRBD1 for D (5 bases). The germline V gene has CDR1 SGHTA and CDR2 FQGNSA. This CDR3 region has 14 residues. CDR3 DNA, as far as it was read: TGTGCCAGCAGCTTACCAGGGCGGCAGAATGAC. This codes for CASSLPGRQND. The complete CDR3 reads CASSLPGRQNDYTF.

Remarks on this clone: The CDR3 end falls 3 residues outside the read, so it is completed with the germline J gene. The chain combines TRBV7-2 with TRBJ2-5; the D gene is possibly TRBD2 (6 bases). The ends were cut back, 1 base at V and 5 bases at J, with 14 bases in the middle. CDR1 and CDR2 (germline): SGHTA, FQGNSA. The CDR3 runs 15 residues. The CDR3 sequence: CASSLVASDSETQYF. CDR3 DNA (partial): TGTGCCAGCAGCTTAGTCGCTAGCGATTCCGAGACC.

Judged by frequency, this clone is medium-sized. With the read ending 3 residues before the CDR3 end, the germline J gene is used to fill in that end. The V and J genes are TRBV5-1 and TRBJ2-1; TRBD2 aligns across 13 bases. The CDR3 consists of 15 residues. Germline loops: CDR1 SGHRS, CDR2 YFSETQ. Losses at the gene ends were 5 bases for V and 8 bases for J; bases not matched to a gene: 7. Partial CDR3 DNA: TGCGCCAGCAGGACTAGCGGGAGGCCGAGGGATGAG. It is translated as CASRTSGRPRDE. The entire CDR3 protein reads CASRTSGRPRDEQFF.

To note about this clone: The read terminates 3 residues ahead of where the CDR3 ends, so the germline J gene completes it. The chain employs TRBV5-4 and TRBJ2-2; 11 nucleotides align to TRBD2. The CDR3 consists of 16 residues. The germline V gene encodes CDR1 SGHNT and CDR2 YYREEE (reference sequence). After removal of 4 bases from V and 2 bases from J, the junction contained 4 bases not matched to a gene. The part of the CDR3 DNA that was read is TGTGCCAGCAGCGGAACTAGCGGGGGTAACACCGGGGAG. This sequence encodes CASSGTSGGNTGE. The full CDR3 protein is CASSGTSGGNTGELFF.

To note about this clone: Sequencing ends 3 residues short of the CDR3 end; the germline J gene provides the rest. The genes are TRBV29-1 and TRBJ2-7, with D possibly TRBD2 on 5 matching bases. CDR1 and CDR2 from the germline V gene are SQVTM and ANQGSEA. Trimming shortened V by 6 bases and J by 1 base, and 13 bases separated the two germline ends. This CDR3 comprises 13 residues. The CDR3 region is CSVNEDFSYEQYF. CDR3 DNA, as far as it was read: TGCAGCGTCAATGAGGACTTTTCCTACGAG.

For this clone: Sequencing ends 3 residues short of the CDR3 end; the germline J gene provides the rest. The chain combines TRBV5-1 with TRBJ2-2; a weak D match, TRBD2 (5 bases). Germline values: CDR1 SGHRS, CDR2 YFSETQ. The CDR3 loop spans 15 amino acids. V lost 0 bases to trimming and J lost 3 bases, with 9 bases between them. The CDR3: CASSLGRTDTGELFF. The covered CDR3 bases are TGCGCCAGCAGCTTGGGGAGGACTGACACCGGGGAG.

The DNA read from the CDR3 is TGTGCCAGCAGCTTAGCTAGCGGATACAATGAC. Encoded protein: CASSLASGYND. The entire CDR3 reads CASSLASGYNDYTF. V is TRBV7-9 and J is TRBJ1-2; D gene uncertain. Read coverage stops 3 residues before the CDR3 terminus; the germline J gene supplies the remainder. The CDR3 has 14 amino acids. Germline CDR1 and CDR2: SEHNR and FQNEAQ (reference sequence).

Worth noting for this clone: Read data end 3 residues before the CDR3 end; the end is taken from the germline J gene. The V gene is TRBV20-1, the J gene TRBJ2-7; D is perhaps TRBD2 (6 bases). Trimming removed 2 bases from V and 5 bases from J, with 7 bases in between. The CDR3 loop spans 11 amino acids. CDR1 DFQATT and CDR2 SNEGSKA come from the germline V gene (reference sequence). The sequenced CDR3 bases are TGCAGTGCTAGATCTAGCGACGAG. This encodes CSARSSDE. The CDR3 in its entirety is CSARSSDEQYF.

Remarks on this clone: The CDR3 is cut off 3 residues early in the read; its end comes from the germline J gene. The chain employs TRBV4-2 and TRBJ2-1, with TRBD2 as a possible D gene (5 bases). The germline CDR1 and CDR2 sequences are LGHNA and YNFKEQ. The CDR3 sequence is 15 residues long. The V end was cut by 4 bases, the J end by 0 bases, with 10 bases between. CDR3 bases read: TGTGCCAGCAGCCCCTTTGGACTCTCCTACAATGAG. The encoded protein is CASSPFGLSYNE. The full CDR3 is CASSPFGLSYNEQFF.

With regard to this clone: The read halts 3 residues ahead of the CDR3 end, with the missing end drawn from the germline J gene. J is TRBJ1-2 and V is TRBV5-1; 10 nucleotides align to TRBD1. CDR1 and CDR2 (germline): SGHRS, YFSETQ. The CDR3 is made up of 19 amino acids. CDR3 DNA, as far as it was read: TGCGCCAGCAGCAGTCCGGGACAGGGGACTCATAGCTCCTACAATGAC. The encoded protein is CASSSPGQGTHSSYND. Given in full, the CDR3 is CASSSPGQGTHSSYNDYTF.

In regard to this clone: From the germline J gene comes the end of the CDR3, since the read stops 3 residues before it. Distinct nucleotide sequences in the sample also encode this CDR3. The chain is built from TRBV7-6 and TRBJ2-1, with TRBD2 matching 11 bases. This CDR3 comprises 15 residues. V trimming: 4 bases; J trimming: 6 bases; junction bases outside the gene matches: 5. Germline CDR1 reads SGHVS; CDR2 reads FNYEAQ. This chain's CDR3 is CASSWGLAGGNEQFF. The covered CDR3 bases are TGTGCCAGCAGCTGGGGGCTAGCGGGAGGCAATGAG.

Comment on this clone: Read sequence stops 3 residues before the CDR3 end, and the germline J gene provides the missing end. J is TRBJ2-7 and V is TRBV13; 7 bases line up with TRBD2. The junction had 5 bases not matched to a gene; V was cut back by 0 bases and J by 0 bases. The germline CDR1 and CDR2 sequences are PRHDT and FYEKMQ (reference sequence). There are 16 residues in the CDR3. The CDR3 spells CASSLGAGLHSYEQYF. CDR3 DNA, as far as it was read: TGTGCCAGCAGCTTAGGAGCGGGACTCCACTCCTACGAG. The full variable domain, in which reference TRBV13 and TRBJ2-7 provide the parts outside the CDR3, is AAGVIQSPRHLIKEKRETATLKCYPIPRHDTVYWYQQGPGQDPQFLISFYEKMQSDKGSIPDRFSAQQFSDYHSELNMSSLELGDSALYFCASSLGAGLHSYEQYFGPGTRLTVT.

Worth noting for this clone: The read gets to within 3 residues of the CDR3 end, and the germline J gene fills in the rest. The gene calls are TRBV19 and TRBJ2-7, with D perhaps TRBD1 (5 bases). The V end lost 6 bases, the J end lost 3 bases, and 12 bases lay between the germline ends. This CDR3 spans 13 amino acids. CDR1 LNHDA and CDR2 SQIVND come from the germline V gene (reference sequence). The sequenced part of the CDR3 DNA is TGTGCCAGTAGCCGGACAATCTACTACGAG. It codes for CASSRTIYYE. The full CDR3 protein is CASSRTIYYEQYF.

Of note for this clone: The read gets to within 3 residues of the CDR3 end, and the germline J gene fills in the rest. The rearrangement links TRBV11-3 to TRBJ2-4; TRBD1 matches at 8 bases. V lost 7 bases and J lost 8; bases outside the gene matches: 10. The germline gives CDR1 SGHNT, CDR2 YENEEA. The CDR3 length is 14 residues. The covered CDR3 bases are TGTGCCAGCACCCCCCGGCAGGGGGCACACATT. As protein: CASTPRQGAHI. From start to end, the CDR3 is CASTPRQGAHIQYF.

In the case of this clone: The CDR3 extends 3 residues past the end of the read, so its final part is completed from the germline J gene. The rearrangement uses TRBV7-6 and TRBJ2-1; 10 nucleotides match TRBD2. V lost 5 bases, J lost 8 bases, and 3 bases stayed unmatched. Germline CDR1 reads SGHVS; CDR2 reads FNYEAQ. This CDR3 has 13 residues. This CDR3 reads CASSIGTSDEQFF. The covered CDR3 bases are TGTGCCAGCAGCATAGGGACTAGCGATGAG.

In regard to this clone: The DNA ends 3 residues before the CDR3 does, and the rest of the CDR3 is filled in from the germline J gene. This chain joins TRBV7-2 and TRBJ2-7; 7 nucleotides line up with TRBD1. Trimming cost V 3 bases and J 6 bases; bases outside gene matches: 11. This CDR3 is 15 amino acids long. From germline, CDR1 is SGHTA and CDR2 FQGNSA. Incomplete CDR3 DNA: TGTGCCAGCAGCTTCCAGGGGACAGTTCTTCTCGAG. It specifies CASSFQGTVLLE. The complete CDR3 sequence is CASSFQGTVLLEQYF.

The DNA read from the CDR3 is TGTGCCAGTAACCGACTAAACTTCAATCAGCCC. The encoded protein is CASNRLNFNQP. The full-length CDR3 reads as CASNRLNFNQPQHF. This chain links TRBV19 with TRBJ1-5, with D hard to call. The read ends 3 residues early relative to the CDR3; the germline J gene fills the gap. Germline lookup yields CDR1 LNHDA and CDR2 SQIVND (reference sequence). CDR3 length: 14 amino acids. Trimming took 7 bases from V and 3 from J, leaving 13 bases between them.

A note on this clone: Read sequence stops 3 residues before the CDR3 end, and the germline J gene provides the missing end. The chain is built from TRBV19 and TRBJ2-1; D might be TRBD2 (6 bases). Germline-derived CDR1 and CDR2 are LNHDA and SQIVND (reference sequence). Trimming pared 6 bases from V and 8 bases from J, leaving 17 bases between. This CDR3 contains 14 residues. The sequenced part of the CDR3 DNA is TGTGCCAGTAGACCGGGACCGGCGGGGTATGAG. Residues: CASRPGPAGYE. The entire CDR3 reads CASRPGPAGYEQFF. Full variable domain (outside the CDR3, taken from reference TRBV19 and TRBJ2-1): DGGITQSPKYLFRKEGQNVTLSCEQNLNHDAMYWYRQDPGQGLRLIYYSQIVNDFQKGDIAEGYSVSREKKESFPLTVTSAQKNPTAFYLCASRPGPAGYEQFFGPGTRLTVL.

On this clone itself: The CDR3 end falls 3 residues outside the read, so it is completed with the germline J gene. J is TRBJ1-4 and V is TRBV7-3; 8 positions agree with TRBD1. V lost 6 bases, J lost 6 bases, and 6 bases stayed unmatched. From germline, CDR1 is SGHTA and CDR2 FQGTGA. CDR3 length equals 14 residues. The CDR3 spells CASSQTGGYEKLFF. The sequenced CDR3 bases are TGTGCCAGCAGTCAAACAGGGGGATATGAAAAA. The full variable domain, in which reference TRBV7-3 and TRBJ1-4 provide the parts outside the CDR3, is GAGVSQTPSNKVTEKGKYVELRCDPISGHTALYWYRQSLGQGPEFLIYFQGTGAADDSGLPNDRFFAVRPEGSVSTLKIQRTERGDSAVYLCASSQTGGYEKLFFGSGTQLSVL.

As regards this clone: The observed sequence ends 3 residues before the CDR3 terminus, with the missing tail filled in from the germline J gene. V gene TRBV5-4 combines with J gene TRBJ2-3; D unresolved. The CDR3 is 16 residues long. Between the trimmed V and J ends, which lost 0 bases and 1 base, there was a span of 12 bases. Looked up from germline, CDR1 is SGHNT and CDR2 is YYREEE (reference sequence). CDR3 amino acids: CASSLGKLHRTDTQYF. The sequenced part of the CDR3 DNA is TGTGCCAGCAGCTTGGGTAAGCTCCACCGCACAGATACG.

Worth noting for this clone: An end of the junction does not agree with germline; a read error may underlie this. The read terminates 3 residues before the CDR3 end, so the remaining end is supplied by the germline J gene. The sample has other DNA sequences that encode this CDR3 too. The rearrangement joins TRBV18 to TRBJ1-3; possibly TRBD1 for D (5 bases). This CDR3 is 14 amino acids long. Germline assignment: CDR1 KGHSH and CDR2 LQKENI. CDR3: CASSSTAGGDTIYF. Partial CDR3 DNA: TGTGCCAGCTCATCCACGGCCGGGGGAGACACT.